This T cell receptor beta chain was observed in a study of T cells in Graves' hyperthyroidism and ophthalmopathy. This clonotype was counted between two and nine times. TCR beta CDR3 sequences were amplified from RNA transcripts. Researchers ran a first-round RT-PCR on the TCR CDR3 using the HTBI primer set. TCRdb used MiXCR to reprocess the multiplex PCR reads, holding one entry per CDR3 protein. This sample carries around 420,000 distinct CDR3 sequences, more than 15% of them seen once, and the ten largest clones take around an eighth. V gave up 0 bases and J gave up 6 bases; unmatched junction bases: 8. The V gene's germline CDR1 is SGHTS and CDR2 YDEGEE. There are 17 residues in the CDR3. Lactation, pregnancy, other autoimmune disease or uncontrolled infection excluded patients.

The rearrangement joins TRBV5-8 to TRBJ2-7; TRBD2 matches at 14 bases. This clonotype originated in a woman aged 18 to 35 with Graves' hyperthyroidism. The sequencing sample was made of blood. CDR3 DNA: TGTGCCAGCAGCTTGGGTGGGACTAGCGGGAGATCGGGCGAGCAGTACTTC. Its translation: CASSLGGTSGRSGEQYF.